The T cell receptor (beta chain) described here comes from a study of blood T cell repertoires in COVID-19. As for the study in general: Italy, Spain and the United States were the sources of the convalescent and acute COVID-19 samples.

Assay used: immunoSEQ multiplex PCR; TCRdb lists only in-frame clones, some missing. Of 95,000 to 110,000 clones listed, around 88% are singletons. There are 12 residues in the CDR3. V was clipped by 6 bases and J by 3 bases, with 9 bases between them. The germline V gene encodes CDR1 MNHGY and CDR2 SAAAGT. The sequence derives from a man aged 50 or older with active or convalescent COVID-19. V gene TRBV6-8 combines with J gene TRBJ2-7, with a weak D call TRBD1 (6 bases). Sequencing was done on a sample of peripheral blood. In DNA, the CDR3 is TGTGCCAGCAGCCGAGGGGGCTACGAGCAGTACTTC. Protein sequence: CASSRGGYEQYF.